The 13 T cell receptor beta chains presented below share a single source sample, sequenced in a study of post-analysis software for immune sequencing data. These receptors' antigens are unknown. The study's findings and limits: Included in a set of a few TRBV segments more frequent in patients than controls were TRBV5-6, TRBV5-1 and TRBV20-1.

Unique molecular identifiers featured in each of the TCR beta cDNA libraries. Each CDR3 protein is one row after TCRdb ran MiXCR on the PCR reads. The repertoire holds roughly 200,000 distinct CDR3 sequences, with over 25% as singletons. Sequenced: blood. These receptor sequences come from a girl aged 2 to 17 with multiple sclerosis.

This clonotype has at least ten counts. This chain uses TRBV5-1 with TRBJ2-3; 11 nucleotides line up with TRBD2. Germline V CDR1 and CDR2: SGHRS, YFSETQ. After removal of 2 bases from V and 4 bases from J, the junction contained 3 bases not matched to a gene. The CDR3 is 15 residues long. CDR3 loop: CASSFSGGASDTQYF. The CDR3 bases are TGCGCCAGCAGCTTTAGCGGGGGGGCCTCAGATACGCAGTATTTT.

This clonotype was counted many times. The V call is TRBV4-1, the J call TRBJ1-2, with a possible D match to TRBD1 (5 bases). CDR1 and CDR2 from the germline V gene are MGHRA and YSYEKL. The CDR3 length is 18 residues. V was trimmed by 0 bases and J by 5 bases, leaving 22 bases between them. CDR3 bases: TGCGCCAGCAGCCAAGATCATCCCGGAGGGACGGCCTCGTATGGCTACACCTTC. As protein: CASSQDHPGGTASYGYTF.

Of note for this clonotype: One end of the junction varies from germline; a read error may be responsible. This chain joins TRBV5-1 and TRBJ2-5; D is undetermined. This CDR3 region has 15 residues. Germline V gene lookup returns CDR1 SGHRS and CDR2 YFSETQ. This CDR3 reads CGSSLLSGFQETQYF. The CDR3 nucleotides read TGCGGCAGCAGCCTGTTGTCTGGGTTCCAAGAGACCCAGTACTTC.

This chain joins TRBV14 and TRBJ1-1, with 7 bases identical to TRBD1. Germline V lookup: CDR1 SGHDN, CDR2 FVKESK. There are 13 residues in the CDR3. V lost 5 bases, J lost 6 bases, and 6 bases stayed unmatched. The CDR3 here is CASSRQGRPEAFF. CDR3 sequence (DNA): TGTGCCAGCAGCAGACAGGGTAGGCCTGAAGCTTTCTTT.

This clonotype was observed a few times. The V and J genes are TRBV20-1 and TRBJ1-1; D is unresolved. CDR3 length: 10 amino acids. Trimming stripped 7 bases from V and 10 bases from J, with 13 bases between. CDR1 and CDR2 (germline): DFQATT, SNEGSKA (reference sequence). CDR3 sequence reads: CSVSGRRAFF. The CDR3 bases are TGCAGTGTTAGTGGGCGGCGAGCTTTCTTT.

This clonotype was seen repeatedly, ten times or more. This chain uses TRBV5-1 with TRBJ2-1; TRBD2 might be the D (7 bases). V was shortened by 0 bases and J by 12 bases, with 19 bases between the two germline ends. Germline CDR1 reads SGHRS; CDR2 reads YFSETQ. This CDR3 region has 15 residues. The CDR3: CASSLASPGGRGQFF. The CDR3 nucleotides read TGCGCCAGCAGCTTGGCCTCCCCGGGGGGCAGAGGGCAGTTCTTC. The variable domain in full, completed from reference TRBV5-1 and TRBJ2-1, reads KAGVTQTPRYLIKTRGQQVTLSCSPISGHRSVSWYQQTPGQGLQFLFEYFSETQRNKGNFPGRFSGRQFSNSRSEMNVSTLELGDSALYLCASSLASPGGRGQFFGPGTRLTVL.

As regards this clonotype: The junction shows a germline mismatch at one end, possibly a read error. The J gene is TRBJ1-6, the V gene TRBV5-1; TRBD1 is a possible D gene (5 bases). The length of the CDR3 is 15 residues. Germline values: CDR1 SGHRS, CDR2 YFSETQ. The CDR3 region has the DNA TGCGCCAGCAGCTCCTCGGGACGGAATAATTCACCCCCCCACTTT. Translated: CASSSSGRNNSPPHF.

This clonotype was counted a few times. In DNA, the CDR3 is TGTGCCAGCAGAAGGGAGAACACCGGGGAGCTGTTTTTT. It translates to CASRRENTGELFF. The chain employs TRBV7-9 and TRBJ2-2; D ambiguous. The ends were cut back, 6 bases at V and 1 base at J, with 6 bases in the middle. The CDR3 totals 13 residues. Germline V CDR1 and CDR2: SEHNR, FQNEAQ (reference sequence).

The V and J genes are TRBV5-4 and TRBJ2-5; TRBD1 matches 8 bases. Germline V gives CDR1 SGHNT, CDR2 YYREEE (reference sequence). V shed 4 bases, J shed 11 bases, and the junction held 13 bases outside the gene matches. The CDR3 has 14 amino acids. The CDR3 sequence: CASSPDRASGEQYF. CDR3 DNA sequence: TGTGCCAGCAGCCCGGACAGGGCCTCCGGGGAGCAGTACTTC.

There are many counts of this clonotype. The gene calls are TRBV20-1 and TRBJ2-3; D might be TRBD2 (5 bases). Trimming took 2 bases from V and 6 from J, leaving 9 bases between them. This CDR3 spans 12 amino acids. CDR1 is DFQATT and CDR2 is SNEGSKA in the germline V gene (reference sequence). The DNA of the CDR3 is TGCAGTGCTAGATTCGGGGTGGATACGCAGTATTTT. As protein: CSARFGVDTQYF.

In regard to this clonotype: A much larger clone differs by one base, so this may be a read error. The rearrangement uses TRBV5-6 and TRBJ2-7, with TRBD1 identical over 9 bases. CDR1 is SGHDT and CDR2 is YYEEEE in the germline V gene. This CDR3 is 15 amino acids long. The CDR3 loop is CARSYTPGQGDEQYF. CDR3 sequence (DNA): TGTGCCCGCAGCTATACACCGGGACAGGGAGACGAGCAGTACTTC.

The table lists this clonotype with a few counts. The chain is built from TRBV3-1 and TRBJ1-5; D remains unclear. Trimming pared 6 bases from V and 7 bases from J, leaving 10 bases between. This CDR3 spans 12 amino acids. The germline V gene encodes CDR1 LGHDT and CDR2 YNNKEL (reference sequence). The CDR3 sequence is CASSRLGQPQHF. The CDR3 DNA is TGTGCCAGCAGTCGCCTGGGACAGCCCCAGCATTTT.

This clonotype was counted between two and nine times. The gene calls are TRBV15 and TRBJ2-1; D perhaps matches TRBD2 (5 bases). There are 18 residues in the CDR3. Trimming removed 1 base from V and 3 bases from J, with 19 bases in between. CDR1 and CDR2 from the germline V gene are LNHNV and YYDKDF (reference sequence). CDR3 in DNA: TGTGCCACCAGCAGAGGGCAAGCGGCGGGCTCCAGCTACAATGAGCAGTTCTTC. Translating gives CATSRGQAAGSSYNEQFF.